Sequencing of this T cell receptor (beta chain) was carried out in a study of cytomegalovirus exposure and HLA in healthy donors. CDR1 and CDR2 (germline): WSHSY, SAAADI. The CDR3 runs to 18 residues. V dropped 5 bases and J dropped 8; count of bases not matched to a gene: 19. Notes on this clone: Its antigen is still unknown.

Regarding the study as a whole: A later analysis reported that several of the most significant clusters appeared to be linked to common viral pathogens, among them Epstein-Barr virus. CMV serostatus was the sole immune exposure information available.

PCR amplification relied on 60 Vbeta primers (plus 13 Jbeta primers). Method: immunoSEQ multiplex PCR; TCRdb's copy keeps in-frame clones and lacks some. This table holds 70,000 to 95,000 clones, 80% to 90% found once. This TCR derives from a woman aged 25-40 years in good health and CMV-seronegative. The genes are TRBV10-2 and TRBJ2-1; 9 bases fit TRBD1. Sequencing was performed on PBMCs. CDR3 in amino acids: CASSPDRTGVLRGDEQFF. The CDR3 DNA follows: TGCGCCAGCAGTCCCGATAGGACAGGGGTCCTCCGGGGAGATGAGCAGTTCTTC.